These 4 T cell receptor beta chains were all obtained from the same sample, sequenced in a study of CD8 T cells in Susac syndrome. RNA was extracted with the RNeasy kit, and a quantity of roughly 0.5 to 1 ug was reverse transcribed using random hexamers. TCRdb re-derived calls from the immunoSEQ multiplex PCR reads in MiXCR, one entry per CDR3 protein. This sample has around 150,000 distinct CDR3 sequences, with 85% to 95% found just once. Sequences were obtained from CD4+ T cells from PBMCs. Source of these receptors: a human donor with Susac syndrome.

The chain has TRBV7-6 and TRBJ2-1, with TRBD1 as a possible D gene (5 bases). The V end was cut by 1 base, the J end by 5 bases, with 15 bases between. The CDR3 is 16 residues long. Germline V CDR1 and CDR2: SGHVS, FNYEAQ. The DNA of the CDR3 is TGTGCCAGCAGCTTAGTGGCCACAGGTCGGAACAATGAGCAGTTCTTC. Translated, it gives CASSLVATGRNNEQFF.

The J gene is TRBJ1-1, the V gene TRBV29-1; TRBD1 might be the D (5 bases). V lost 4 bases to trimming and J lost 6 bases, with 15 bases between them. This CDR3 is 13 amino acids long. Germline values: CDR1 SQVTM, CDR2 ANQGSEA. The CDR3 nucleotides are TGCAGCGTTGGACTTATTTGGGACGCTGAAGCTTTCTTT. This gives the protein CSVGLIWDAEAFF.

This clonotype was observed once. The chain employs TRBV14 and TRBJ2-7; the match to TRBD1 covers 9 bases. The germline V gene has CDR1 SGHDN and CDR2 FVKESK. This CDR3 is 15 amino acids long. The trim removed 2 bases at V and 3 bases at J, leaving 5 bases unmatched. DNA of the CDR3: TGTGCCAGCAGCCAATTGGGACAGGGTAACTACGAGCAGTACTTC. It encodes CASSQLGQGNYEQYF.

The chain recombines TRBV30 with TRBJ2-3, with D tentatively TRBD2 (5 bases). V was shortened by 2 bases and J by 0 bases, with 9 bases between the two germline ends. This CDR3 region has 14 residues. CDR1 is GTSNPN, CDR2 SVGIG, per germline (reference sequence). The CDR3 loop is CAWSRGRSTDTQYF. The DNA for the CDR3 is TGTGCCTGGAGTCGGGGTCGAAGCACAGATACGCAGTATTTT.